This record covers a single T cell receptor beta chain. This table comes from immunoSEQ multiplex PCR, and its TCRdb copy is limited to in-frame clones, with some not included. Of fewer than 60,000 clones in the sample, less than 85% are singletons; the top ten hold 20%. The data stem from a study of OX40 agonist ivuxolimab in advanced cancers. The overall study: In this cohort, patients received ivuxolimab, an agonistic anti-OX40 (CD134) antibody.

The CDR3 has 14 amino acids. Germline loops: CDR1 MNHEY, CDR2 SMNVEV (reference sequence). V was trimmed by 6 bases and J by 0 bases, leaving 9 bases between them. The sequenced sample was CD4+ or CD8+ T cells sorted from blood, obtained in a trial of the OX40 agonist ivuxolimab. The TCR originated in an adult with an advanced solid tumor such as melanoma, head and neck, liver or kidney cancer. This sequence joins TRBV27 and TRBJ2-1; a weak D match, TRBD2 (5 bases). The chain's CDR3 is CASREVHSYNEQFF. CDR3 DNA: TGTGCCAGCAGGGAGGTTCACTCCTACAATGAGCAGTTCTTC.